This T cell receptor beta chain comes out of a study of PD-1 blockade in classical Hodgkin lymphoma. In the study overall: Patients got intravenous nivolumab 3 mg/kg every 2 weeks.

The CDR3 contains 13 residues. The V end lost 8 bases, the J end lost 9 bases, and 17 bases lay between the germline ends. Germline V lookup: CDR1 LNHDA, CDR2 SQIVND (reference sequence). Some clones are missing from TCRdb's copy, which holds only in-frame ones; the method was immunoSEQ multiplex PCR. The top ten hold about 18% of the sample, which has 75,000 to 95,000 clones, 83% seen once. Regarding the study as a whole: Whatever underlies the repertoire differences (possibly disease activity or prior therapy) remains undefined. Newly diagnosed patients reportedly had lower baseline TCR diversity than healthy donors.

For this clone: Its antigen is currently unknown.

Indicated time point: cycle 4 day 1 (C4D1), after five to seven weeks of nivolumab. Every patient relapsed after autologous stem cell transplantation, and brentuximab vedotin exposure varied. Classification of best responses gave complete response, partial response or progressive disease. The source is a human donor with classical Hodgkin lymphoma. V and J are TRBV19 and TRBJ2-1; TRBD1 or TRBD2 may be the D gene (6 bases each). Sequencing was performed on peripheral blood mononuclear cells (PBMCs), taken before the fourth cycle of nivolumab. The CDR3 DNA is TGTGCCAGTCGACAGGAGGGGGTAGTTGAGCAGTTCTTC. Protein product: CASRQEGVVEQFF. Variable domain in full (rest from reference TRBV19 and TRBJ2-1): DGGITQSPKYLFRKEGQNVTLSCEQNLNHDAMYWYRQDPGQGLRLIYYSQIVNDFQKGDIAEGYSVSREKKESFPLTVTSAQKNPTAFYLCASRQEGVVEQFFGPGTRLTVL.